These T cell receptor beta chains were read from a single sample in a study of CD8 T cells in ankylosing spondylitis. TCRdb fed the 5' RACE reads into MiXCR, producing one record per CDR3 protein. The sample lists approximately 39,000 distinct CDR3 sequences, around an eighth occurring once. The sequenced material came from synovial fluid, either unsorted or a sorted T cell fraction (not recorded which). The receptors shown here come from a male donor with ankylosing spondylitis. The CDR3 runs from the conserved cysteine through the conserved F or W. A D gene is named only where the DNA matches it firmly. The size entry is marked missing in some rows and otherwise reads once, few, many or a size class.

size: few
D: NA
V: TRBV5-1
J: TRBJ1-3
DNA: TGCGCCAGCAGTACCCGGACACGGAATGGAAACACCATATATTTT
CDR3: CASSTRTRNGNTIYF

size: many
D: TRBD2
V: TRBV28
J: TRBJ2-3
DNA: TGTGCCAGCAGTTTAAAGCGGGAGGGCTTTAGCACAGATACGCAGTATTTT
CDR3: CASSLKREGFSTDTQYF

size: once
D: NA
V: TRBV24-1
J: TRBJ1-5
DNA: TGTGCCACCAGTGGGGGGGGGGCTCTGGCCCAGCATTTT
CDR3: CATSGGGALAQHF

size: NA
D: TRBD2
V: TRBV12-3/TRBV12-4
J: TRBJ2-7
DNA: TGTGCCATCAGTCAGGTCGGGATTCGGGGCGGGAGATTCCGGTACGAGCAGTACTTC
CDR3: CAISQVGIRGGRFRYEQYF

size: many
D: NA
V: TRBV6-5
J: TRBJ2-2
DNA: TGTGCCAGCAGTTACAGCCAGACGAACACCGGGGAGCTGTTTTTT
CDR3: CASSYSQTNTGELFF

size: NA
D: NA
V: TRBV28
J: TRBJ2-5
DNA: TGTGCCAGCACCCCCGGGTCAGGGATGTACCAAGAGACCCAGTACTTC
CDR3: CASTPGSGMYQETQYF

size: few
D: TRBD1
V: TRBV6-5
J: TRBJ2-1
DNA: TGTGCCAGCAGTTATGTTACGGGACAGGGCTACAATGAGCAGTTCTTC
CDR3: CASSYVTGQGYNEQFF

size: many
D: NA
V: TRBV4-2
J: TRBJ2-1
DNA: TGTGCCAGCAGCCAAGATAGTGGGGGACCGAGCAATGAGCAGTTCTTC
CDR3: CASSQDSGGPSNEQFF

size: many
D: NA
V: TRBV4-2
J: TRBJ2-1
DNA: TGTGCCAGCAGCCAAGAAAGGCTCGAAAAGCAGTTCTTC
CDR3: CASSQERLEKQFF

size: many
D: TRBD1
V: TRBV12-3/TRBV12-4
J: TRBJ1-5
DNA: TGTGCCAGCAGCACACAGGGACAGGATGATCAGCCCCAGCATTTT
CDR3: CASSTQGQDDQPQHF

size: many
D: NA
V: TRBV4-3
J: TRBJ1-2
DNA: TGCGCCAGCAGCCAAGAGGGACTGAGCCAGGATCCTAACTATGGCTACACCTTC
CDR3: CASSQEGLSQDPNYGYTF

size: NA
D: TRBD1
V: TRBV5-1
J: TRBJ2-5
DNA: TGCGCCAGCATTGGGGACAGTAATTTCCCACAAGAGACCCAGTACTTC
CDR3: CASIGDSNFPQETQYF

size: NA
D: TRBD1
V: TRBV28
J: TRBJ2-5
DNA: TGTGCCAGCACCACAATGACAGGGAATTTTAGGGAGACCCAGTACTTC
CDR3: CASTTMTGNFRETQYF

size: few
D: NA
V: TRBV30
J: TRBJ2-3
DNA: TGTGCCTGGACCGGAGTTTCAGCAGATACGCAGTATTTT
CDR3: CAWTGVSADTQYF

size: few
D: NA
V: TRBV5-1
J: TRBJ2-7
DNA: TGCGCCAGCAGCTTGCTAGCAGGTCCTTACGAGCAGTACTTC
CDR3: CASSLLAGPYEQYF

size: few
D: NA
V: TRBV6-5
J: TRBJ2-7
DNA: TGTGCCAGCAGTTACTCGCCTACGGCCTACGAGCAGTACTTC
CDR3: CASSYSPTAYEQYF

size: once
D: NA
V: TRBV20-1
J: TRBJ2-3
DNA: TGCAGTGCTAAACGACTAGTTACAGATACGCAGTATTTT
CDR3: CSAKRLVTDTQYF

size: few
D: NA
V: TRBV12-3/TRBV12-4
J: TRBJ2-7
DNA: TGTGCCAGCAGTTTCGTGGACGCCTACGAGCAGTACTTC
CDR3: CASSFVDAYEQYF

size: many
D: NA
V: TRBV4-2
J: TRBJ2-1
DNA: TGTGCCAGCAGCCAAGTCCCCCGGAGTCTCAATGAGCAGTTCTTC
CDR3: CASSQVPRSLNEQFF

size: many
D: NA
V: TRBV4-2
J: TRBJ2-1
DNA: TGTGCCAGCAGCCAAGGGCAGGGCCCATACAATGAGCAGTTCTTC
CDR3: CASSQGQGPYNEQFF

size: NA
D: TRBD2
V: TRBV20-1
J: TRBJ2-5
DNA: TGCAGTGCTACTCAATCTAGCGGGAGTCTACAAGAGACCCAGTACTTC
CDR3: CSATQSSGSLQETQYF

size: NA
D: NA
V: TRBV13
J: TRBJ2-7
DNA: TGTGCCAGCAGCTTCCGAGGGGGGGGAGGATACGAGCAGTACTTC
CDR3: CASSFRGGGGYEQYF

size: many
D: NA
V: TRBV30
J: TRBJ2-7
DNA: TGTGCCTGGACAGGCAGAGGCTCCTACGAGCAGTACTTC
CDR3: CAWTGRGSYEQYF

size: few
D: TRBD1
V: TRBV6-2/TRBV6-3
J: TRBJ2-3
DNA: TGTGCCAGCAGTGGGACAGGGGGCGCAGATACGCAGTATTTT
CDR3: CASSGTGGADTQYF

size: few
D: TRBD1
V: TRBV20-1
J: TRBJ1-5
DNA: TGCAGTGCTAACGACAGGGATCAGCCCCAGCATTTT
CDR3: CSANDRDQPQHF

size: many
D: TRBD2
V: TRBV6-4
J: TRBJ2-1
DNA: TGTGCCAGCAGTCCACACGAGCGGGAGACGTCGGATGAGCAGTTCTTC
CDR3: CASSPHERETSDEQFF

size: few
D: NA
V: TRBV7-2
J: TRBJ2-7
DNA: TGTGCCAGCAGCTTCTGGGCGGCTTACGAGCAGTACTTC
CDR3: CASSFWAAYEQYF

size: NA
D: NA
V: TRBV19
J: TRBJ2-7
DNA: TGTGCCAGTCACTCGGGAAGGGAGCAGTACTTC
CDR3: CASHSGREQYF

size: many
D: NA
V: TRBV29-1
J: TRBJ1-2
DNA: TGCAGCGTATCCTCAGGGTATACTAACTATGGCTACACCTTC
CDR3: CSVSSGYTNYGYTF

size: few
D: NA
V: TRBV5-1
J: TRBJ1-1
DNA: TGCGCCAGCAGCTCCCGGACAGAGAACACTGAAGCTTTCTTT
CDR3: CASSSRTENTEAFF

size: many
D: NA
V: TRBV6-4
J: TRBJ2-2
DNA: TGTGCCAGCAGTGACACGAACACCGGGGAGCTGTTTTTT
CDR3: CASSDTNTGELFF

size: few
D: TRBD2
V: TRBV11-1
J: TRBJ2-1
DNA: TGTGCCAGCAGCTTATTGCATGGACTAGCGGGAGGGAACAATGAGCAGTTCTTC
CDR3: CASSLLHGLAGGNNEQFF

size: few
D: NA
V: TRBV11-2
J: TRBJ2-2
DNA: TGTGCCAGCAGCCCGCCCGGGGAGCTGTTTTTT
CDR3: CASSPPGELFF

size: many
D: TRBD1
V: TRBV6-5
J: TRBJ1-2
DNA: TGTGCCAGCAGCTGGACAGGGACCTATGGCTACACCTTC
CDR3: CASSWTGTYGYTF

size: few
D: NA
V: TRBV25-1
J: TRBJ2-1
DNA: TGTGCCAGCTCCCTCCACACGGGAAAGACCTACAATGAGCAGTTCTTC
CDR3: CASSLHTGKTYNEQFF

size: few
D: TRBD1
V: TRBV4-3
J: TRBJ2-5
DNA: TGCGCCAGCAGCCGCCTGACAGGGGGTGAGACCCAGTACTTC
CDR3: CASSRLTGGETQYF

size: many
D: NA
V: TRBV7-2
J: TRBJ2-3
DNA: TGTGCCAGCAGCTACGCAGGGGCGGGAGATACGCAGTATTTT
CDR3: CASSYAGAGDTQYF

size: NA
D: NA
V: TRBV6-2/TRBV6-3
J: TRBJ2-5
DNA: TGTGCCAGCAGTCCGGTGGCTCAAGAGACCCAGTACTTC
CDR3: CASSPVAQETQYF

size: few
D: TRBD2
V: TRBV4-3
J: TRBJ2-7
DNA: TGCGCCAGCAGCCAAGAGACGGGAGGGCCGGGGGAGCAGTACTTC
CDR3: CASSQETGGPGEQYF

size: few
D: NA
V: TRBV7-8
J: TRBJ2-1
DNA: TGTGCCAGCAGCTTAGCTTCCGGGAACAATGAGCAGTTCTTC
CDR3: CASSLASGNNEQFF

size: NA
D: NA
V: TRBV20-1
J: TRBJ2-7
DNA: TGCAGTGCTAGAGCCGCATCGTCAGGGGCCTACGAGCAGTACTTC
CDR3: CSARAASSGAYEQYF

size: few
D: NA
V: TRBV28
J: TRBJ2-6
DNA: TGTGCCAGCAGTCCCACTATCGGCTCTGGGGCCAACGTCCTGACTTTC
CDR3: CASSPTIGSGANVLTF